The 2 T cell receptor beta chains reported below all come from one sample, sequenced in a study of graft-versus-host responses after intestinal transplantation. Assay: immunoSEQ multiplex PCR; the TCRdb copy retains only in-frame clones and omits some. The data contain under 100,000 clones, about 90% of them singletons. What these receptors recognize is not known. The source material was unstimulated CD8+ T cells sorted from spleen or lymph node cells, sampled before transplant. The origin of the receptors is a human donor who was the organ donor for an intestinal transplant.

On this clone: One junction end does not reproduce the germline sequence, and a read error may be involved. The chain is built from TRBV28 and TRBJ1-5; 8 bases fit TRBD1. CDR3 size: 17 residues. The germline CDR1 and CDR2 sequences are MDHEN and SYDVKM. The CDR3 DNA sequence: TGTGCCAGCAGATTATCGTGGGACAGGCCGCGCAATCAGCCCCAGCATTTT. Its translation is CASRLSWDRPRNQPQHF.

The chain employs TRBV2 and TRBJ2-1, with 8 bases matching TRBD1. The CDR3 covers 14 residues. The germline CDR1 and CDR2 sequences are SNHLY and FYNNEI. The ends lost 10 bases at V and 5 bases at J; junction bases unmatched: 10. The CDR3, as DNA: TGTGCCATTAACCCCGGGACAGGCAACAATGAGCAGTTCTTC. Translation gives CAINPGTGNNEQFF.